This T cell receptor beta chain derives from a study of early T cells in non-severe SARS-CoV-2 infection. Across the whole study: Sequencing of bulk RNA from unsorted whole blood was done, without chain pairing. Study results and limitations: A preference for anti-spike CD8 responses marked VDJdb matching, which missed private and CD4 specificities.

TCRdb reprocessed the 5' RACE reads via MiXCR and lists one record per CDR3 protein. The sample has about 130,000 distinct CDR3 sequences; about 15% are singletons. The CDR3 totals 16 residues. Germline CDR1 reads MNHNS; CDR2 reads SASEGT. Between the trimmed V and J ends, which lost 6 bases and 1 base, there was a span of 16 bases. This clonotype was counted a few times. Its antigen remains unidentified. The sequenced sample was whole blood. The chain links TRBV6-1 to TRBJ2-1; D is perhaps TRBD2 (6 bases). The TCR sequence derives from an adult who was a healthcare worker with PCR-confirmed SARS-CoV-2 infection or an uninfected control (not recorded which). CDR3 sequence: CASRALAIGSYNEQFF. CDR3 coding DNA: TGTGCCAGCAGAGCGCTAGCGATTGGATCCTACAATGAGCAGTTCTTC.